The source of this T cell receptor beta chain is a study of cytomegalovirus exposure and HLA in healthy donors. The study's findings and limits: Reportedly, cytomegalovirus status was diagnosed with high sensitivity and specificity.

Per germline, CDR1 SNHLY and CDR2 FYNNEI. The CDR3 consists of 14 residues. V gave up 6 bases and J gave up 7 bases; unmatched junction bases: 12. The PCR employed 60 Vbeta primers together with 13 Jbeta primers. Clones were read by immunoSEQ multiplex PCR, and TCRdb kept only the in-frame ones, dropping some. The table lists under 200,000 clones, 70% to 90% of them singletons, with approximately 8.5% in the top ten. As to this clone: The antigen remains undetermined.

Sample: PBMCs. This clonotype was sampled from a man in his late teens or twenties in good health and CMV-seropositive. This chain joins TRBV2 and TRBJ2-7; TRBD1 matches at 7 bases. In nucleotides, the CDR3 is TGTGCCAGCAGCGAGACAGGGCCGGCCATAGAGCAGTACTTC. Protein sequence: CASSETGPAIEQYF.